This section outlines one T cell receptor beta chain sequence together with its context. The germline V gene encodes CDR1 SGHVS and CDR2 FQNEAQ. Trimming removed 5 bases from V and 4 bases from J; junction bases left unmatched: 6. This CDR3 spans 15 amino acids. This entry is derived from a study of blood T cell repertoires in COVID-19. About the research overall: The study drew acute and convalescent COVID-19 samples from the United States, Italy and Spain. From T cells, B-cell-depleted T cells, or PBMCs came the material, which was cDNA or gDNA.

Source study methods: Estimation of nucleated cell counts was performed using reference gene primer amplification. Data came from immunoSEQ multiplex PCR; TCRdb stores just in-frame clones and leaves some out. From that table come the V and J calls and clone size; the DNA was used to work out D and trimming. The data hold 70,000 to 75,000 clones, with less than 95% observed a single time. The V gene is TRBV7-8, the J gene TRBJ2-3, with 10 bases identical to TRBD1. What was sequenced was peripheral blood. The sequence derives from a woman aged 18-29 years with acute or convalescent COVID-19. The CDR3 protein is CASSPRDRGPDTQYF. In DNA, the CDR3 is TGTGCCAGCAGCCCGAGGGACAGGGGCCCAGATACGCAGTATTTT.